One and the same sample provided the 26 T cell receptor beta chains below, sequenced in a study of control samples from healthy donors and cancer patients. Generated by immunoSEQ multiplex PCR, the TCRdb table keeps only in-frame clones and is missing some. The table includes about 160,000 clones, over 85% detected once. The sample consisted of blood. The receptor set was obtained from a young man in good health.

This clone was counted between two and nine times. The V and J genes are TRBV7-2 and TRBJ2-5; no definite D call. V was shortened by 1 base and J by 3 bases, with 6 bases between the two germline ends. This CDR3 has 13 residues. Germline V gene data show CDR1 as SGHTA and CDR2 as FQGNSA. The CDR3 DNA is TGTGCCAGCAGCTTAGGATTAAAAGAGACCCAGTACTTC. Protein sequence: CASSLGLKETQYF.

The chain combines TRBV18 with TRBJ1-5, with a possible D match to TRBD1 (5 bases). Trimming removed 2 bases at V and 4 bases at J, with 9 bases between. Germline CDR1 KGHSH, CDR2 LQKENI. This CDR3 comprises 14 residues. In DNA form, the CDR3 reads TGTGCCAGCTCACCAGGGGGTAAGAATCAGCCCCAGCATTTT. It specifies CASSPGGKNQPQHF.

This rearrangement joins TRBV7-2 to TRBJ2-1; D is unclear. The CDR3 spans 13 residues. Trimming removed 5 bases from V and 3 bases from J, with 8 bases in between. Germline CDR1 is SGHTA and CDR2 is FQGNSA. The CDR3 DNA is TGTGCCAGCAGCGCGAGTGACTACAATGAGCAGTTCTTC. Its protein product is CASSASDYNEQFF.

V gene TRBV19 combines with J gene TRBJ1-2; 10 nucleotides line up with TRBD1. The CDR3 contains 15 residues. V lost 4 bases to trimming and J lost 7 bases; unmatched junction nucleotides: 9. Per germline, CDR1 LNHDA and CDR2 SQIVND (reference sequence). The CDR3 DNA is TGTGCCAGTAGTAGGGCGGGACAGGGGAGACGTGGCTACACCTTC. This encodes CASSRAGQGRRGYTF.

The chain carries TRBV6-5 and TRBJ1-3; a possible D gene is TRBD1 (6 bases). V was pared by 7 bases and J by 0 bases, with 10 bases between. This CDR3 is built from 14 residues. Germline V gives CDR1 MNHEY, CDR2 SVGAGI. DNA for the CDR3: TGTGCCAGCACGGGACACAGCTCTGGAAACACCATATATTTT. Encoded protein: CASTGHSSGNTIYF.

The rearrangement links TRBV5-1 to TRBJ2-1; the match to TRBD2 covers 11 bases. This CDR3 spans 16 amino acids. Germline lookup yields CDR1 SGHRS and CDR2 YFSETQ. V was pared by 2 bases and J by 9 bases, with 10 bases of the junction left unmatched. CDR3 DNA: TGCGCCAGCAGCTTAAATCTAGCGGGAGGATCGGGTGAGCAGTTCTTC. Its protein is CASSLNLAGGSGEQFF.

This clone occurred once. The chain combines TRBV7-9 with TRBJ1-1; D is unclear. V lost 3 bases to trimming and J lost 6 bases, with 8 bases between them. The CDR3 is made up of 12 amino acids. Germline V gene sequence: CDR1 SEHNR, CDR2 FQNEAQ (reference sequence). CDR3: CASSFPRPEAFF. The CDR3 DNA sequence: TGTGCCAGCAGCTTTCCTCGGCCTGAAGCTTTCTTT.

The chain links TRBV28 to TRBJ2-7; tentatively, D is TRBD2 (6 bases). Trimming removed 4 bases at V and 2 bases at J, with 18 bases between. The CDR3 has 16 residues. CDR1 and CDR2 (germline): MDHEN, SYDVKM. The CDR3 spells CASSWSFRDSTYEQYF. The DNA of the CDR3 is TGTGCCAGCAGTTGGTCATTCCGGGACTCCACCTACGAGCAGTACTTC.

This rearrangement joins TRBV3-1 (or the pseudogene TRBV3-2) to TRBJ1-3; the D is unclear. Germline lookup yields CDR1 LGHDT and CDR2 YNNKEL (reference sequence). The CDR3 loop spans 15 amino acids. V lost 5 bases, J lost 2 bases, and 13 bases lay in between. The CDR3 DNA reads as TGTGCCAGCAGCTACTATTCTTGGGCTGGAAACACCATATATTTT. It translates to CASSYYSWAGNTIYF.

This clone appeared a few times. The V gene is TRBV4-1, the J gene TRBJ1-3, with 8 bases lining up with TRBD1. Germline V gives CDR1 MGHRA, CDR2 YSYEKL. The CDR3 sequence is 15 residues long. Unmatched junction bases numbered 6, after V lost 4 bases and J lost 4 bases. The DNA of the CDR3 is TGCGCCAGCAGCCTGAGGACAGGGCAAGGAAACACCATATATTTT. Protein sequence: CASSLRTGQGNTIYF.

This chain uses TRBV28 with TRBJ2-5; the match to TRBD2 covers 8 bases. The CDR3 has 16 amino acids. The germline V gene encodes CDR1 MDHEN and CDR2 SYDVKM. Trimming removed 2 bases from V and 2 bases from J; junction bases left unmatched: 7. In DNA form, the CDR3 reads TGTGCCAGCAGTTTAGGGCAGGGACTAGGGCAAGAGACCCAGTACTTC. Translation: CASSLGQGLGQETQYF. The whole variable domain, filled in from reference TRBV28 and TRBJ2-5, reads DVKVTQSSRYLVKRTGEKVFLECVQDMDHENMFWYRQDPGLGLRLIYFSYDVKMKEKGDIPEGYSVSREKKERFSLILESASTNQTSMYLCASSLGQGLGQETQYFGPGTRLLVL.

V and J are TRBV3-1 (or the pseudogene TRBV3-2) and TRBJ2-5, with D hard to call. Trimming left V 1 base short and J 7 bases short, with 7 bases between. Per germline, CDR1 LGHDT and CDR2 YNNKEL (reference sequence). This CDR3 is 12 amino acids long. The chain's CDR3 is CASSQAAATQYF. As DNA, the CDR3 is TGTGCCAGCAGCCAAGCCGCGGCGACCCAGTACTTC.

CDR3 residues: CASSDFSGSSYNEQFF. The CDR3 coding sequence is TGTGCCAGCAGTGACTTTAGCGGGAGCTCCTACAATGAGCAGTTCTTC. The chain links TRBV6-4 to TRBJ2-1, with 9 bases aligning to TRBD2. The germline V gene has CDR1 MRHNA and CDR2 SNTAGT. This CDR3 contains 16 residues. The V segment lost 1 base and the J segment 0 bases; nucleotides outside the gene matches: 1.

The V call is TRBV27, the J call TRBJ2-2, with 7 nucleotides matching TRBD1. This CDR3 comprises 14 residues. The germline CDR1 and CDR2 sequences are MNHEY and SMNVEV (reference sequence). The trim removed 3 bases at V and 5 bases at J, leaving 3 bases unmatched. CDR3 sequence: CASSLDRTTGELFF. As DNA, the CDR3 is TGTGCCAGCAGTTTGGACAGGACAACCGGGGAGCTGTTTTTT.

The CDR3 loop is CASGQFSQETQYF. CDR3 nucleotide sequence: TGCGCCAGCGGACAGTTTAGTCAAGAGACCCAGTACTTC. The rearrangement joins TRBV4-1 to TRBJ2-5, with D maybe TRBD1 (6 bases). The CDR3 is made up of 13 amino acids. V was shortened by 8 bases and J by 2 bases, with 12 bases between the two germline ends. Germline V gene lookup returns CDR1 MGHRA and CDR2 YSYEKL.

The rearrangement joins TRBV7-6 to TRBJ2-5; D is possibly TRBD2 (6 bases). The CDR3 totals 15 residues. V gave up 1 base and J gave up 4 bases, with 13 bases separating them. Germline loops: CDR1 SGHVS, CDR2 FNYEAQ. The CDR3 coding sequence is TGTGCCAGCAGCTTAGGGAGGGCTCCCGGAGAGACCCAGTACTTC. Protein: CASSLGRAPGETQYF.

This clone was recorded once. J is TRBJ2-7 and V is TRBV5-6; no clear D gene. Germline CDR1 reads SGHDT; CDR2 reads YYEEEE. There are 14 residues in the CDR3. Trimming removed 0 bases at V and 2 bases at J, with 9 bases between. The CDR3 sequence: CASSLGTDTYEQYF. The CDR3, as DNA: TGTGCCAGCAGCTTGGGCACGGATACCTACGAGCAGTACTTC.

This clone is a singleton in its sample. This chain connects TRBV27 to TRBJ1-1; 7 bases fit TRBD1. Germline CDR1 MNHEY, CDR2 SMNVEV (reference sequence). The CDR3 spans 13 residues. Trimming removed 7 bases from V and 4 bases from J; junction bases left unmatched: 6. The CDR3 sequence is CASIPRDSTEAFF. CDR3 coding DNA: TGTGCCAGCATCCCCCGGGACAGCACTGAAGCTTTCTTT.

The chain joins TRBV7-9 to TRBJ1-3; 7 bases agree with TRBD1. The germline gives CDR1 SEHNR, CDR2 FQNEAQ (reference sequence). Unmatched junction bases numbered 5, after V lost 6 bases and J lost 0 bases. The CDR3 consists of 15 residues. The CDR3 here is CASRRGPSSGNTIYF. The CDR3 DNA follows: TGTGCCAGCAGGAGGGGGCCCAGCTCTGGAAACACCATATATTTT.

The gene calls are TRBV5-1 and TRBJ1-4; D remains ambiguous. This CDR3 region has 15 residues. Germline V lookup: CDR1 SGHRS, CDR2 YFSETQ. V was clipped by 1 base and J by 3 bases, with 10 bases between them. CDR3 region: CASSLPGSSNEKLFF. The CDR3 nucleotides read TGCGCCAGCAGCTTGCCCGGGTCTTCTAATGAAAAACTGTTTTTT.

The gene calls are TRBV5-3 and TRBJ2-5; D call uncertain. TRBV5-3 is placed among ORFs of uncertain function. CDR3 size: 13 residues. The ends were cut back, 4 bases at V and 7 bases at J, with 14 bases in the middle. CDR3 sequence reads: CARSPPLGLTQYF. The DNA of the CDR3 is TGTGCCAGAAGCCCCCCCCTAGGTCTGACCCAGTACTTC.

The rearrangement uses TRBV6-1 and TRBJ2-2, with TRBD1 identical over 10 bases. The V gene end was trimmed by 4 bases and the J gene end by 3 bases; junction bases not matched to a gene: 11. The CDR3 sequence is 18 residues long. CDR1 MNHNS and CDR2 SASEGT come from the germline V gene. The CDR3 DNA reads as TGTGCCAGCAGTGGTGGGTTGACAGGGGGCATGGACACCGGGGAGCTGTTTTTT. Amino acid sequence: CASSGGLTGGMDTGELFF.

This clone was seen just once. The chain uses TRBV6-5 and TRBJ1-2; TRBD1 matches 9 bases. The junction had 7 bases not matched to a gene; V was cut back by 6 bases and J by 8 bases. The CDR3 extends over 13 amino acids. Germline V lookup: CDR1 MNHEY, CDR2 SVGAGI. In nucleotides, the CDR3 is TGTGCCAGCAGCATACAGGGGGCGTCGGGCTACACCTTC. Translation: CASSIQGASGYTF.

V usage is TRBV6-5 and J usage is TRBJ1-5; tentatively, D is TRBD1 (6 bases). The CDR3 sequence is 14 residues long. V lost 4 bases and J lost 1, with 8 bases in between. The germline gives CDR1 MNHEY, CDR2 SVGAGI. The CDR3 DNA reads TGTGCCAGCAGTTTCAGGGGAAGCAATCAGCCCCAGCATTTT. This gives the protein CASSFRGSNQPQHF.

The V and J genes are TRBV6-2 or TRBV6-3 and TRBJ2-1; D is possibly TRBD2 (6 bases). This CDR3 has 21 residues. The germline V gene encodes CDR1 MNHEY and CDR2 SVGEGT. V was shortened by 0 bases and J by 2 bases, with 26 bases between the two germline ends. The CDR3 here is CASSYSTSSTRQPETYNEQFF. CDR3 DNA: TGTGCCAGCAGTTACTCGACATCCTCGACTAGACAACCAGAGACCTACAATGAGCAGTTCTTC.

The CDR3 nucleotides are TGTGCCAGCAGCACCTCCGGGACCTCTCGCACAGATACGCAGTATTTT. This encodes CASSTSGTSRTDTQYF. J is TRBJ2-3 and V is TRBV7-9, with D perhaps given as TRBD1 or TRBD2 (5 bases each). Germline CDR1 reads SEHNR; CDR2 reads FQNEAQ (reference sequence). The CDR3 runs 16 residues. V lost 5 bases and J 1 base, leaving 16 bases between the germline ends.